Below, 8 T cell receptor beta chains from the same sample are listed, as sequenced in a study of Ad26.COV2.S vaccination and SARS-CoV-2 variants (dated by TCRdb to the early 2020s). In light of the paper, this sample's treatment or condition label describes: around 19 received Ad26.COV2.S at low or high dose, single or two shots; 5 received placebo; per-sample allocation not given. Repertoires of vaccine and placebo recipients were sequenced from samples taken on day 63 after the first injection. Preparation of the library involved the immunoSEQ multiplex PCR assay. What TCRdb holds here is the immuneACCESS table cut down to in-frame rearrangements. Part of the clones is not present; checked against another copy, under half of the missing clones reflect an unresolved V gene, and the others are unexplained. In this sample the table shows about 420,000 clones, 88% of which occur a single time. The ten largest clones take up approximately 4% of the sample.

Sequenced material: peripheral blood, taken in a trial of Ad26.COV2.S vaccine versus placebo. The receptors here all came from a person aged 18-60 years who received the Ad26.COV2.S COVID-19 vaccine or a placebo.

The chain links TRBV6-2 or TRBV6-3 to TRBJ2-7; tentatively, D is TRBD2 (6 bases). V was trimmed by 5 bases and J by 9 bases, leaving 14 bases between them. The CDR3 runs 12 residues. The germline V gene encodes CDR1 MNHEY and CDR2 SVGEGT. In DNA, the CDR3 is TGTGCCAGCAGTCCCCCGGGGGAGAGGCAGTACTTC. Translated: CASSPPGERQYF.

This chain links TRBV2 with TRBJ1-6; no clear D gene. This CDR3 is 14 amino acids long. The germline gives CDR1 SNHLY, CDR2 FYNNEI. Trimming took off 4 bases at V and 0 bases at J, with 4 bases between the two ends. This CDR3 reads CASSGGSYNSPLHF. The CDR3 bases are TGTGCCAGCAGTGGGGGCTCCTATAATTCACCCCTCCACTTT.

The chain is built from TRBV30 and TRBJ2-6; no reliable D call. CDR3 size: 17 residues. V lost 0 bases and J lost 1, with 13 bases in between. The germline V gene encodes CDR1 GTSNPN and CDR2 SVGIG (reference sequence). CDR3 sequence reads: CAWSVLKGWSGANVLTF. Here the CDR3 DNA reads TGTGCCTGGAGTGTACTAAAGGGATGGTCTGGGGCCAACGTCCTGACTTTC.

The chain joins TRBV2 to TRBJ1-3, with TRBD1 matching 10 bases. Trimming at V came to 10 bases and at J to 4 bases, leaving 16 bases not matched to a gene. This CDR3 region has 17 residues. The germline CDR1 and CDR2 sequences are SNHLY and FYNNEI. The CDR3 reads CAIGGTGDQILGNTIYF. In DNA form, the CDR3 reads TGTGCCATTGGGGGGACAGGGGACCAAATTCTCGGAAACACCATATATTTT.

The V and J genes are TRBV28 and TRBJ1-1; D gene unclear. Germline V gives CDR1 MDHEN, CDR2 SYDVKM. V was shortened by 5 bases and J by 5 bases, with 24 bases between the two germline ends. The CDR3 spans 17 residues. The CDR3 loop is CASSPLRSSPGWTEAFF. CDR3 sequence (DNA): TGTGCCAGCAGTCCTTTAAGGTCATCCCCGGGATGGACTGAAGCTTTCTTT.

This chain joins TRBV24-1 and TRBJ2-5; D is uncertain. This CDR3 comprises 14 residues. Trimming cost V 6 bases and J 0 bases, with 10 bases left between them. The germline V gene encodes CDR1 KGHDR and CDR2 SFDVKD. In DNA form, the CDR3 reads TGTGCCACCAGTCTTAGCCGGGACCAAGAGACCCAGTACTTC. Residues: CATSLSRDQETQYF.

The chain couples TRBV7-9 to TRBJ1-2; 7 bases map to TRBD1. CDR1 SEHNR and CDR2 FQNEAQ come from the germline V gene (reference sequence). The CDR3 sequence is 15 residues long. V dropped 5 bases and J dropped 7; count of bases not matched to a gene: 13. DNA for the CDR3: TGTGCCAGCAGCCCGCAGGGGGGGGCAGGTGTTGGCTACACCTTC. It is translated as CASSPQGGAGVGYTF.

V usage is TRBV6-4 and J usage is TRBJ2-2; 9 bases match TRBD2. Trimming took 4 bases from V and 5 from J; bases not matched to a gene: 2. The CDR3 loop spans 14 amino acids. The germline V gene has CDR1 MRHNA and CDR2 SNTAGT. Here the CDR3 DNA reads TGTGCCAGCAGTGGTAGCGGGGGAACCGGGGAGCTGTTTTTT. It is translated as CASSGSGGTGELFF.